The 15 T cell receptor beta chains below come from one sample, sequenced in a study of T-cell reconstitution after alpha-beta-depleted transplantation in children. Construction of the TCRbeta library involved unique molecular identifiers. MiXCR was run by TCRdb on the PCR reads, yielding one entry per CDR3 protein. Of 350,000 to 450,000 distinct CDR3 sequences listed, 13% are singletons. The sample in question was PBMCs, obtained from the stem cell graft. The receptors were sampled from a human donor who donated a stem cell graft to a child with Fanconi anemia.

This clonotype has more than one count but fewer than ten. V usage is TRBV7-9 and J usage is TRBJ2-5; perhaps TRBD2 as D (6 bases). The germline CDR1 and CDR2 sequences are SEHNR and FQNEAQ (reference sequence). The V end was cut by 1 base, the J end by 3 bases, with 9 bases between. This CDR3 is built from 14 residues. CDR3 in DNA: TGTGCCAGCAGCTTAGAAGGGAGGAAAGAGACCCAGTACTTC. Encoded protein: CASSLEGRKETQYF.

This chain connects TRBV12-3 or TRBV12-4 to TRBJ1-2, with D unclear. The germline V and J ends were trimmed by 4 bases and 8 bases, with 17 bases remaining between them. The CDR3 runs to 14 residues. The CDR3 DNA is TGTGCCAGCAGTTCAAGGACGATCACCGCCGGCTACACCTTC. Translated: CASSSRTITAGYTF.

This sequence joins TRBV28 and TRBJ2-7; TRBD2 agrees at 7 bases. The V gene end was trimmed by 7 bases and the J gene end by 0 bases; junction bases not matched to a gene: 6. The CDR3 has 14 amino acids. Germline loops: CDR1 MDHEN, CDR2 SYDVKM. CDR3 in amino acids: CASINSGASYEQYF. The CDR3 region has the DNA TGTGCCAGCATTAACAGCGGGGCCTCCTACGAGCAGTACTTC.

The chain recombines TRBV5-1 with TRBJ2-3, with 9 bases matching TRBD1. CDR3 length: 15 amino acids. V was pared by 2 bases and J by 4 bases, with 5 bases of the junction left unmatched. Looked up from germline, CDR1 is SGHRS and CDR2 is YFSETQ. The CDR3 spells CASSFTGGRADTQYF. In DNA, the CDR3 is TGCGCCAGCAGCTTTACAGGGGGCCGCGCAGATACGCAGTATTTT.

This chain uses TRBV28 with TRBJ2-7; TRBD2 aligns across 8 bases. The CDR3 has 15 residues. The V gene end was trimmed by 4 bases and the J gene end by 2 bases; junction bases not matched to a gene: 7. Germline CDR1 and CDR2: MDHEN and SYDVKM. CDR3 DNA sequence: TGTGCCAGCAGTTCCGGGGGGGACAAGCCCTACGAGCAGTACGTC. This encodes CASSSGGDKPYEQYV.

This clonotype was seen many times. The rearrangement joins TRBV9 to TRBJ2-3, with 9 bases lining up with TRBD2. Germline lookup yields CDR1 SGDLS and CDR2 YYNGEE. Trimming cost V 0 bases and J 6 bases; bases outside gene matches: 11. The CDR3 totals 17 residues. DNA of the CDR3: TGTGCCAGCAGCGTAGATCCCAGCGGGGGGCAGGTGGATACGCAGTATTTT. It specifies CASSVDPSGGQVDTQYF. The full variable domain, rest sourced from reference TRBV9 and TRBJ2-3, is DSGVTQTPKHLITATGQRVTLRCSPRSGDLSVYWYQQSLDQGLQFLIQYYNGEERAKGNILERFSAQQFPDLHSELNLSSLELGDSALYFCASSVDPSGGQVDTQYFGPGTRLTVL.

This clonotype came up once. This rearrangement joins TRBV10-3 to TRBJ2-1, with D perhaps matching TRBD2 (6 bases). V shed 0 bases and J shed 7 bases, with 19 bases lying between them. CDR1 ENHRY and CDR2 SYGVKD come from the germline V gene. The CDR3 totals 17 residues. The DNA for the CDR3 is TGTGCCATCAGTGAGTCGGGGTTGGGACTGGCAACTAATGAGCAGTTCTTC. Translated: CAISESGLGLATNEQFF.

The rearrangement links TRBV25-1 to TRBJ2-3, with D perhaps TRBD2 (6 bases). V shed 2 bases and J shed 3 bases, with 12 bases lying between them. This CDR3 is built from 15 residues. Germline CDR1 and CDR2: MGHDK and SYGVNS. The CDR3: CASSEAGKGTDTQYF. The CDR3 DNA reads as TGTGCCAGCAGTGAAGCGGGGAAGGGGACAGATACGCAGTATTTT.

This clonotype was picked up many times. J is TRBJ2-1 and V is TRBV7-2; 8 bases match TRBD2. This CDR3 spans 15 amino acids. With 5 bases clipped from V and 7 bases from J, the junction kept 10 bases outside the gene matches. Germline V gene lookup returns CDR1 SGHTA and CDR2 FQGNSA. The CDR3 sequence is CASSTHGTRRNEQFF. CDR3 nucleotides: TGTGCCAGCAGCACGCACGGGACTAGACGAAATGAGCAGTTCTTC.

This clonotype came up a few times. The chain uses TRBV5-1 and TRBJ1-6; no definite D call. This CDR3 is built from 16 residues. The germline CDR1 and CDR2 sequences are SGHRS and YFSETQ. Trimming left V 0 bases short and J 7 bases short, with 14 bases between. CDR3 DNA sequence: TGCGCCAGCAGCTTGGCCCCGGGGTCCGGGAATTCACCCCTCCACTTT. Its protein product is CASSLAPGSGNSPLHF.

The table lists this clonotype with a few counts. V usage is TRBV7-6 and J usage is TRBJ2-7; 10 positions agree with TRBD2. Germline CDR1 reads SGHVS; CDR2 reads FNYEAQ. The J segment lost 6 bases and the V segment lost 3 bases, leaving 2 bases of the junction unmatched. The CDR3 spans 13 residues. This chain's CDR3 is CASSLGLASEQYV. The CDR3 DNA is TGTGCCAGCAGCTTGGGACTAGCGAGCGAGCAGTACGTC.

This clonotype was detected a few times. The rearrangement uses TRBV4-2 and TRBJ2-3; D gene uncertain. There are 16 residues in the CDR3. The germline CDR1 and CDR2 sequences are LGHNA and YNFKEQ. Trimming shortened V by 1 base and J by 2 bases, and 13 bases separated the two germline ends. Written as DNA, the CDR3 is TGTGCCAGCAGCCAAGTGGCTTCACGGGCCACAGATACGCAGTATTTT. Translation gives CASSQVASRATDTQYF.

The chain couples TRBV7-2 to TRBJ1-5; D is undetermined. The V end lost 3 bases, the J end lost 15 bases, and 12 bases lay between the germline ends. This CDR3 region has 11 residues. From germline, CDR1 is SGHTA and CDR2 FQGNSA. CDR3 amino acids: CASSFDRRRHF. The DNA for the CDR3 is TGTGCCAGCAGCTTCGACCGGCGGCGGCATTTT.

The rearrangement links TRBV7-8 to TRBJ1-1, with D unclear. This CDR3 comprises 17 residues. V was clipped by 2 bases and J by 4 bases, with 20 bases between them. Germline values: CDR1 SGHVS, CDR2 FQNEAQ. The CDR3 sequence is CASSLSRLMRFGTEAFF. CDR3 DNA: TGTGCCAGCAGCTTATCAAGGTTAATGCGATTCGGCACTGAAGCTTTCTTT.

This clonotype showed up just a few times. CDR3 in amino acids: CASKDKKKTEAFF. CDR3 nucleotide sequence: TGTGCCAGCAAGGACAAGAAGAAAACTGAAGCTTTCTTT. The genes are TRBV28 and TRBJ1-1; D is possibly TRBD1 (5 bases). Germline V lookup: CDR1 MDHEN, CDR2 SYDVKM. Trimming stripped 7 bases from V and 5 bases from J, with 14 bases between. The CDR3 spans 13 residues.